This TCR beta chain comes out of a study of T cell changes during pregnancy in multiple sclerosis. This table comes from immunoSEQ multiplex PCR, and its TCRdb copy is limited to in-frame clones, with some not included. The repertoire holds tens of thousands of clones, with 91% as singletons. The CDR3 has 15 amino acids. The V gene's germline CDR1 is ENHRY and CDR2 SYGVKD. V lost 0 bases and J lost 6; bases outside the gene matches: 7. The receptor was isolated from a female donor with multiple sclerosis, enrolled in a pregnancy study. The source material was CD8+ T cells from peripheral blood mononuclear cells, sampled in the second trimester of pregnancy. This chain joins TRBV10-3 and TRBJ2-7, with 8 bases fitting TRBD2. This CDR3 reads CAISESYGRASEQYF. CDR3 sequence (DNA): TGTGCCATCAGTGAGTCTTACGGGAGGGCCAGCGAGCAGTACTTC.